This is a list of T cell receptor beta chains from one sample in a study of CD8 T cells in Susac syndrome. From the immunoSEQ multiplex PCR reads, TCRdb called clonotypes with MiXCR, one entry per CDR3 protein. The sample has some 200,000 distinct CDR3 sequences, over 90% seen once. Sequencing was performed on CD4+ T cells from PBMCs. The receptors were gathered from a human donor with multiple sclerosis. CDR3s include the opening cysteine and the closing phenylalanine or tryptophan. A D gene is named only where the DNA matches it firmly. Expanded clones are given a class, and other clones once, few, many or no size at all.

D: .
J: TRBJ2-7
size: .
V: TRBV6-5
DNA: TGTGCCAGCAGTGCGGGACAGCTAGAGCAGTACTTC
CDR3: CASSAGQLEQYF

D: .
J: TRBJ2-3
size: .
V: TRBV7-3
DNA: TGTGCCAGCAGCTTAAACCCTCGGGATACGCAGTATTTT
CDR3: CASSLNPRDTQYF

D: TRBD1
J: TRBJ1-6
size: .
V: TRBV30
DNA: TGTGCCTGGAGTGTACGCGCTTTCTCCCGGGACAGGGGTCGATCACCCCTCCACTTT
CDR3: CAWSVRAFSRDRGRSPLHF

D: .
J: TRBJ1-1
size: .
V: TRBV29-1
DNA: TGCAGCGTTGGTGGCATGAACACTGAAGCTTTCTTT
CDR3: CSVGGMNTEAFF

D: .
J: TRBJ2-7
size: .
V: TRBV5-1
DNA: TGCGCCAGCAGCTTGTCCTTCCAAATCTCCTACGAGCAGTACTTC
CDR3: CASSLSFQISYEQYF

D: .
J: TRBJ2-1
size: .
V: TRBV11-2
DNA: TGTGCCAGCAGCGTTAATGAGCAGTTCTTC
CDR3: CASSVNEQFF

D: .
J: TRBJ2-7
size: once
V: TRBV28
DNA: TGTGCCAGCACTTCCGCCTACGAGCAGTACTTC
CDR3: CASTSAYEQYF

D: .
J: TRBJ1-1
size: .
V: TRBV9
DNA: TGTGCCAGCAGCGTAGAGGTTTCGGGGACTGAAGCTTTCTTT
CDR3: CASSVEVSGTEAFF

D: .
J: TRBJ1-1
size: .
V: TRBV14
DNA: TGTGCCAGCAGCCAAGACTCAGAAGAAGCTTTCTTT
CDR3: CASSQDSEEAFF

D: TRBD1
J: TRBJ1-4
size: .
V: TRBV5-1
DNA: TGCGCCAGCCACAGAGGGGGCGCAACTAATGAAAAACTGTTTTTT
CDR3: CASHRGGATNEKLFF

D: .
J: TRBJ2-7
size: .
V: TRBV20-1
DNA: TGCAGTGCTAGAGATACCGGCCAGGGGACCTACGAGCAGTACTTC
CDR3: CSARDTGQGTYEQYF

D: TRBD2
J: TRBJ2-2
size: .
V: TRBV29-1
DNA: TGCAGCGTTGGTCGTACTAGCGGAACCGGGGAGCTGTTTTTT
CDR3: CSVGRTSGTGELFF

D: .
J: TRBJ1-5
size: .
V: TRBV20-1
DNA: TGCAGTGCTGAGGGGGGGGCTGGCAATCAGCCCCAGCATTTT
CDR3: CSAEGGAGNQPQHF

D: TRBD1
J: TRBJ2-7
size: .
V: TRBV4-1
DNA: TGCGCCAGCAGCCAAGATCTTCTAACGACAGGGGAGCAGTACTTC
CDR3: CASSQDLLTTGEQYF

D: .
J: TRBJ2-1
size: .
V: TRBV3-1
DNA: TGTGCCAGCAGCCAATCCGTGGGTAATGAGCAGTTCTTC
CDR3: CASSQSVGNEQFF

D: .
J: TRBJ1-5
size: .
V: TRBV20-1
DNA: TGCAGTGCTCGTTCAGGGATGAATCAGCCCCAGCATTTT
CDR3: CSARSGMNQPQHF

D: TRBD2
J: TRBJ2-1
size: .
V: TRBV29-1
DNA: TGCAGCGCGTTTCCAGAAGCGGGAGTAAGTGAGCAGTTCTTC
CDR3: CSAFPEAGVSEQFF

D: .
J: TRBJ2-3
size: .
V: TRBV20-1
DNA: TGCAGTGCCCCGAGGGTTAGCACAGATACGCAGTATTTT
CDR3: CSAPRVSTDTQYF

D: .
J: TRBJ1-1
size: .
V: TRBV29-1
DNA: TGCAGCGTTGAAGGGGGGCTCGACACTGAAGCTTTCTTT
CDR3: CSVEGGLDTEAFF

D: .
J: TRBJ1-5
size: .
V: TRBV4-1
DNA: TGCGCCAGCAGCGACATGAATCAGCCCCAGCATTTT
CDR3: CASSDMNQPQHF

D: TRBD2
J: TRBJ2-7
size: .
V: TRBV12-3/TRBV12-4
DNA: TGTGCCAGCAGTTGGGCTAGCGGCGAGCAGTACTTC
CDR3: CASSWASGEQYF

D: TRBD2
J: TRBJ2-1
size: .
V: TRBV3-1
DNA: TGTGCCAGCAGCCGTAGCGGGATAAATGAGCAGTTCTTC
CDR3: CASSRSGINEQFF

D: TRBD1
J: TRBJ1-1
size: .
V: TRBV29-1
DNA: TGCAGCGCTGCAACAGGGGCCCTTATTAGTGAAGCTTTCTTT
CDR3: CSAATGALISEAFF

D: .
J: TRBJ2-3
size: few
V: TRBV7-6
DNA: TGTGCCAGCAGCTTAGCGCTGGGAGACACAGATACGCAGTATTTT
CDR3: CASSLALGDTDTQYF

D: .
J: TRBJ2-3
size: .
V: TRBV12-3/TRBV12-4
DNA: TGTGCCAGCAGTTTACCGGGGGAGAGCACAGATACGCAGTATTTT
CDR3: CASSLPGESTDTQYF

D: TRBD2
J: TRBJ2-2
size: .
V: TRBV29-1
DNA: TGCAGCGTAAGGAGGGGGACTAGCGGCACCGGGGAGCTGTTTTTT
CDR3: CSVRRGTSGTGELFF

D: .
J: TRBJ1-2
size: .
V: TRBV24-1
DNA: TGTGCCACCAGTGATCCAAACGGAGACTATGGCTACACCTTC
CDR3: CATSDPNGDYGYTF

D: .
J: TRBJ2-3
size: once
V: TRBV12-3/TRBV12-4
DNA: TGTGCCAGCAGTCCCGGGACATCAGATACGCAGTATTTT
CDR3: CASSPGTSDTQYF

D: .
J: TRBJ2-6
size: few
V: TRBV30
DNA: TGTGCCTGGAGCAGGGGCAGGACCCGCTCTGGGGCCAACGTCCTGACTTTC
CDR3: CAWSRGRTRSGANVLTF

D: TRBD1
J: TRBJ2-1
size: .
V: TRBV5-4
DNA: TGTGCCAGCAGCCAAATGACAGGGAGTGAACAGTTCTTC
CDR3: CASSQMTGSEQFF

D: .
J: TRBJ2-7
size: .
V: TRBV27
DNA: TGTGCCAGTAGTATCCGTTATCCAAACTACGAGCAGTACTTC
CDR3: CASSIRYPNYEQYF

D: .
J: TRBJ2-5
size: .
V: TRBV9
DNA: TGTGCCAGCAGCGTAGAGGAGGGGGGGACCCAGTACTTC
CDR3: CASSVEEGGTQYF

D: .
J: TRBJ2-1
size: .
V: TRBV2
DNA: TGTGCCAGCAGCCGGGACACAGGACCCTACAATGAGCAGTTCTTC
CDR3: CASSRDTGPYNEQFF

D: .
J: TRBJ2-7
size: .
V: TRBV18
DNA: TGTGCCAGCTCACCACTCCCCAATATATCCCCCGAGCAGTACTTC
CDR3: CASSPLPNISPEQYF

D: .
J: TRBJ2-1
size: .
V: TRBV3-1
DNA: TGTGCCAGCAGCCATGGGGGGCCCGAGCAGTTCTTC
CDR3: CASSHGGPEQFF

D: .
J: TRBJ2-7
size: .
V: TRBV20-1
DNA: TGCAGTGCTAGAGATCAACAGGGAAGAGACGAGCAGTACTTC
CDR3: CSARDQQGRDEQYF

D: TRBD1
J: TRBJ1-4
size: .
V: TRBV29-1
DNA: TGCAGCGTTGAATTTTGGACAGGATCGGGTGAAAAACTGTTTTTT
CDR3: CSVEFWTGSGEKLFF

D: TRBD1
J: TRBJ1-4
size: .
V: TRBV29-1
DNA: TGCAGCGCTAGGACAGGGATGAGAGAAAAACTGTTTTTT
CDR3: CSARTGMREKLFF

D: .
J: TRBJ1-6
size: .
V: TRBV18
DNA: TGTGCCAGCTCACCTCTAGATAATTCACCCCTCCACTTT
CDR3: CASSPLDNSPLHF

D: TRBD2
J: TRBJ2-1
size: .
V: TRBV20-1
DNA: TGCAGTGCTAGTAAGCTAGCGGTAGACTACTCCTACAATGAGCAGTTCTTC
CDR3: CSASKLAVDYSYNEQFF

D: .
J: TRBJ2-5
size: .
V: TRBV14
DNA: TGTGCCAGCAGCCAAGAAATCTATTGGGGACACCTAGAGACCCAGTACTTC
CDR3: CASSQEIYWGHLETQYF

D: TRBD2
J: TRBJ2-7
size: once
V: TRBV30
DNA: TGTGCCTGGAGTGTAGGGGTTACTAGCGGGACCTACGAGCAGTACTTC
CDR3: CAWSVGVTSGTYEQYF

D: TRBD2
J: TRBJ2-3
size: .
V: TRBV20-1
DNA: TGCAGTGCCAAAATAGCGGGAGGTGGTGATACGCAGTATTTT
CDR3: CSAKIAGGGDTQYF

D: .
J: TRBJ1-1
size: .
V: TRBV14
DNA: TGTGCCAGCAGCCAAGAGGACAGACCCCTGGTCATAGCTTTCTTT
CDR3: CASSQEDRPLVIAFF

D: TRBD2
J: TRBJ2-3
size: .
V: TRBV14
DNA: TGTGCCAGCAGCCCCGGGACTAGCGGCTTCACAGATACGCAGTATTTT
CDR3: CASSPGTSGFTDTQYF

D: .
J: TRBJ2-3
size: .
V: TRBV7-2
DNA: TGTGCCAGCAGCTTAAGTTCAGCCCTAGGGGGCACAGATACGCAGTATTTT
CDR3: CASSLSSALGGTDTQYF